This is a list of T cell receptor beta chains from one sample in a study of cytomegalovirus exposure and HLA in healthy donors. Only in-frame clones appear in the TCRdb table, and some are missing; sequencing was by immunoSEQ multiplex PCR. This repertoire shows about 93,000 clones, around 74% found once; its top ten account for under 2.5%. The sample consisted of PBMCs. The origin of the receptors is a boy between 10 and 17 years old in good health and CMV-seronegative. The CDR3 runs from the conserved cysteine through the conserved F or W. D genes are given only for firm matches. Clone sizes are given selectively: once, few, many, or a class where the clone is expanded.

d_gene: TRBD2
j_gene: TRBJ2-1
abundance: .
len: 16
v_gene: TRBV7-2
CDR3aa: CASSLVGSGAYNEQFF
CDR3nt: TGTGCCAGCAGCTTAGTGGGTAGCGGGGCTTACAATGAGCAGTTCTTC

d_gene: TRBD2
j_gene: TRBJ2-3
abundance: .
len: 17
v_gene: TRBV29-1
CDR3aa: CSVEPGLLAGGTDTQYF
CDR3nt: TGCAGCGTTGAGCCAGGCCTACTAGCGGGGGGCACAGATACGCAGTATTTT

d_gene: .
j_gene: TRBJ1-5
abundance: .
len: 17
v_gene: TRBV4-3
CDR3aa: CASSQDSGFGSNQPQHF
CDR3nt: TGCGCCAGCAGCCAAGATTCGGGGTTTGGTAGCAATCAGCCCCAGCATTTT

d_gene: TRBD2
j_gene: TRBJ2-3
abundance: .
len: 12
v_gene: TRBV13
CDR3aa: CASSREEDTQYF
CDR3nt: TGTGCCAGCAGCCGGGAGGAAGATACGCAGTATTTT

d_gene: TRBD1
j_gene: TRBJ1-3
abundance: .
len: 15
v_gene: TRBV7-8
CDR3aa: CASSSGTGGGNTIYF
CDR3nt: TGTGCCAGCAGCTCGGGCACAGGGGGAGGAAACACCATATATTTT

d_gene: TRBD1
j_gene: TRBJ1-2
abundance: .
len: 14
v_gene: TRBV5-4
CDR3aa: CASSLRRGDYGYTF
CDR3nt: TGTGCCAGCAGCTTACGCAGGGGGGACTATGGCTACACCTTC

d_gene: .
j_gene: TRBJ2-6
abundance: few
len: 15
v_gene: TRBV6-4
CDR3aa: CASSEQSSGANVLTF
CDR3nt: TGTGCCAGCAGTGAACAGAGCTCTGGGGCCAACGTCCTGACTTTC

d_gene: TRBD2
j_gene: TRBJ2-7
abundance: once
len: 15
v_gene: TRBV6-5
CDR3aa: CASSYGTSGSYEQYF
CDR3nt: TGTGCCAGCAGTTATGGGACTAGCGGCTCCTACGAGCAGTACTTC

d_gene: TRBD1
j_gene: TRBJ1-4
abundance: few
len: 13
v_gene: TRBV19
CDR3aa: CASSTGGIEKLFF
CDR3nt: TGTGCCAGTAGTACAGGGGGCATTGAAAAACTGTTTTTT

d_gene: TRBD1
j_gene: TRBJ1-2
abundance: .
len: 15
v_gene: TRBV5-4
CDR3aa: CASRPNRDRVNGYTF
CDR3nt: TGTGCCAGCAGGCCCAACCGGGACAGGGTGAATGGCTACACCTTC

d_gene: .
j_gene: TRBJ2-7
abundance: .
len: 18
v_gene: TRBV7-9
CDR3aa: CASSLVGLAPYASYEQYF
CDR3nt: TGTGCCAGCAGCTTAGTAGGGCTAGCTCCCTATGCCTCCTACGAGCAGTACTTC

d_gene: .
j_gene: TRBJ2-5
abundance: .
len: 22
v_gene: TRBV21-1
CDR3aa: CASSKGVAIAGGRAPTEETQYF
CDR3nt: TGTGCCAGCAGCAAAGGGGTCGCCATTGCGGGGGGGCGGGCCCCAACAGAAGAGACCCAGTACTTC

d_gene: .
j_gene: TRBJ1-1
abundance: .
len: 14
v_gene: TRBV9
CDR3aa: CASSVDRQNTEAFF
CDR3nt: TGTGCCAGCAGCGTAGACCGACAGAACACTGAAGCTTTCTTT

d_gene: TRBD2
j_gene: TRBJ2-1
abundance: .
len: 13
v_gene: TRBV13
CDR3aa: CASSLTSGDEQFF
CDR3nt: TGTGCCAGCAGCTTGACTAGCGGCGATGAGCAGTTCTTC

d_gene: .
j_gene: TRBJ1-2
abundance: .
len: 13
v_gene: TRBV7-9
CDR3aa: CASSLGGSPGSTF
CDR3nt: TGTGCCAGCAGCTTAGGTGGCAGCCCGGGTTCCACCTTC

d_gene: .
j_gene: TRBJ2-1
abundance: .
len: 15
v_gene: TRBV9
CDR3aa: CASSYRDTTYNEQFF
CDR3nt: TGTGCCAGCAGCTATCGGGACACGACCTACAATGAGCAGTTCTTC

d_gene: TRBD1
j_gene: TRBJ1-2
abundance: .
len: 15
v_gene: TRBV14
CDR3aa: CASSQVKGAFYGYTF
CDR3nt: TGTGCCAGCAGCCAAGTTAAGGGGGCTTTCTATGGCTACACCTTC

d_gene: TRBD1
j_gene: TRBJ2-5
abundance: few
len: 13
v_gene: TRBV27
CDR3aa: CASTSTGGGTQYF
CDR3nt: TGTGCCAGCACCTCGACAGGGGGGGGGACCCAGTACTTC

d_gene: TRBD2
j_gene: TRBJ2-7
abundance: .
len: 15
v_gene: TRBV7-9
CDR3aa: CASSSGLVGANEQYF
CDR3nt: TGTGCCAGCAGCTCCGGACTAGTCGGGGCTAACGAGCAGTACTTC

d_gene: .
j_gene: TRBJ1-1
abundance: few
len: 17
v_gene: TRBV4-2
CDR3aa: CASSPDSGYPMNTEAFF
CDR3nt: TGTGCCAGCAGCCCCGACAGTGGCTATCCCATGAACACTGAAGCTTTCTTT